This T cell receptor beta chain was identified during a study of HIV-infected patients and healthy controls. Germline-derived CDR1 and CDR2 are SQVTM and ANQGSEA. This CDR3 is 14 amino acids long. V lost 6 bases and J lost 2; bases outside the gene matches: 4. One entry per CDR3 protein, called by TCRdb with MiXCR from the 5' RACE reads. The sample lists around 67,000 distinct CDR3 sequences, less than 20% occurring once. The TCR sequence derives from a human donor in good health. The sequenced sample was CD4+ T cells from blood. This sequence joins TRBV29-1 and TRBJ2-2; TRBD1 matches 9 bases. CDR3 nucleotide sequence: TGCAGCGTACAGGGGGCGCGAAACACCGGGGAGCTGTTTTTT. As protein: CSVQGARNTGELFF.